This T cell receptor (beta chain) was obtained from a study of early T cells in non-severe SARS-CoV-2 infection. About the research overall: Sequencing of bulk RNA from unsorted whole blood was done, without chain pairing.

In regard to this clonotype: The antigen is undetermined.

V lost 4 bases, J lost 5 bases, and 5 bases stayed unmatched. Germline V CDR1 and CDR2: MGHDK, SYGVNS. This CDR3 comprises 15 residues. Tagging with unique molecular identifiers was applied to individual cDNA molecules. One entry per CDR3 protein results from TCRdb running MiXCR on the 5' RACE reads. Among about 77,000 distinct CDR3 sequences listed, approximately 16% were seen once. Study observations and caveats: In VDJdb matching, anti-spike CD8 responses were favored while private and CD4 specificities went missing.

Material: whole blood. The chain uses TRBV25-1 and TRBJ2-1; 10 bases are a match to TRBD1. This TCR was sampled from an adult who was a healthcare worker with PCR-confirmed SARS-CoV-2 infection or an uninfected control (not recorded which). The DNA for the CDR3 is TGTGCCAGCAGTGGGGGGACAGGGGTCAACAATGAGCAGTTCTTC. Its protein is CASSGGTGVNNEQFF.